The clone carrying this TCR beta chain appeared a single time. Its antigen is undetermined. Profiled with immunoSEQ multiplex PCR; TCRdb holds only in-frame clones, not every one. The table records 120,000 to 150,000 clones, 90% to 95% of them present only once. The data derive from a study of T cell responses to AZD1222 COVID-19 vaccine. Regarding the study as a whole: Nearly half of unique spike-specific TCRs reportedly avoided B.1.351 and B.1.1.7 mutated regions. Across the whole spike, CD4 TCRs peaked at regions 160-218 and 743-854. Sampling that yielded the repertoires occurred only after the peak T cell response. The donor cohort was predominantly white British with a female majority, and clonal diversity may have been underestimated.

V was shortened by 0 bases and J by 7 bases, with 16 bases between the two germline ends. The CDR3 extends over 16 amino acids. Germline CDR1 is LNHNV and CDR2 is YYDKDF (reference sequence). J is TRBJ2-1 and V is TRBV15, with D possibly matching TRBD1 (5 bases). This TCR derives from an adult in good health. The source was peripheral blood, collected on day 0 of MenACWY control vaccination. The CDR3 protein is CATSRDQGTAKNEQFF. CDR3 DNA sequence: TGTGCCACCAGCAGAGATCAGGGAACAGCGAAAAATGAGCAGTTCTTC.